This T cell receptor beta chain is drawn from a study of shared clonotypes between healthy human individuals. V gave up 5 bases and J gave up 4 bases; unmatched junction bases: 16. Per germline, CDR1 SGHTA and CDR2 FQGNSA. This CDR3 has 19 amino acids. The repertoire was sequenced with immunoSEQ multiplex PCR; TCRdb's copy has only in-frame clones and lacks some. Counted here are over a million clones, around 76% occurring once; the ten biggest clones make up roughly 1.4%. This clone was detected only once. The TCR was taken from a man in his late teens or twenties in good health. The V gene is TRBV7-2, the J gene TRBJ2-3; 12 bases line up with TRBD2. The sample taken for sequencing was memory CD4+ T cells sorted from blood. Subset given: CD45RA-negative fraction. In DNA form, the CDR3 reads TGTGCCAGCAGCCTCTACCGACTAGCGGGAGCCGGGCCCCCAGATACGCAGTATTTT. The encoded protein is CASSLYRLAGAGPPDTQYF.